The text below deals with one T cell receptor beta chain. As yet, its antigen is unknown. The primer mix had 60 Vbeta and 13 Jbeta primers. Clones were sequenced by immunoSEQ multiplex PCR, and TCRdb holds only the in-frame ones, with some missing. In the table there are 150,000 or so clones, approximately 80% of which are singletons. This specimen belongs to a study of cytomegalovirus exposure and HLA in healthy donors. Study observations and caveats: Most subjects had HLA-A and HLA-B alleles reportedly predicted accurately by TCR beta sequences. Most CMV-associated TCR beta chains were later found to appear HLA-restricted.

The CDR3 sequence is 14 residues long. Germline CDR1 is KGHSH and CDR2 is LQKENI. V lost 6 bases to trimming and J lost 6 bases; unmatched junction nucleotides: 8. J is TRBJ1-2 and V is TRBV18, with 9 nucleotides matching TRBD1. This receptor was taken from a male donor in good health and CMV-seronegative. The sequenced sample was PBMCs. CDR3: CASSAFGQGHGYTF. The CDR3 region has the DNA TGTGCCAGCTCGGCTTTCGGACAGGGGCATGGCTACACCTTC.